This TCR beta chain stems from a study of cytomegalovirus exposure and HLA in healthy donors. The wider study: Early released data comprised 80 million to 90 million unique TCRs from HLA-typed donors. Of the donors genotyped, several hundred in all, 81% fell in the Caucasian-associated ancestry cluster.

Whole-study results and caveats: For TCR beta chains, V- and J-gene trimming was later linked to a missense DCLRE1C variant. Altogether, some 170 TCR beta chains were recorded as cytomegalovirus-associated.

The PCR contained 60 Vbeta and 13 Jbeta primers. Libraries were prepared by immunoSEQ multiplex PCR; TCRdb keeps only in-frame clonotypes and omits some of them. The repertoire holds around 150,000 clones, with around three quarters as singletons. As to this clone: Its antigen is as yet unknown.

CDR3 length equals 11 residues. In germline, CDR1 is SQVTM, CDR2 ANQGSEA. Trimming took 6 bases from V and 4 from J, leaving 7 bases between them. This receptor was identified in a woman aged 40 to 50 in good health and CMV-seronegative. Sequences were obtained from PBMCs. The chain couples TRBV29-1 to TRBJ2-1; unclear D gene. The CDR3 DNA is TGCAGCGTCTATATATACAATGAGCAGTTCTTC. Translated: CSVYIYNEQFF.